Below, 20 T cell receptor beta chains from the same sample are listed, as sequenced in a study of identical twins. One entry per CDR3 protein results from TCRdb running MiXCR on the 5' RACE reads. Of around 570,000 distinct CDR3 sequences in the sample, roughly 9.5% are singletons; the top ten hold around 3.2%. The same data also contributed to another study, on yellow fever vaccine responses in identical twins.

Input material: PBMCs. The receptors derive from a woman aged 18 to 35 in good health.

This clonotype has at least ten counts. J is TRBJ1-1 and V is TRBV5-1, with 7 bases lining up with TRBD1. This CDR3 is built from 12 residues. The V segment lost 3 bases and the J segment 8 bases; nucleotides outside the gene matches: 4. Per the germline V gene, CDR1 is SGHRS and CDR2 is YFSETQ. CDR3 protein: CASSSGQQEAFF. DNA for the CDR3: TGCGCCAGCAGCTCGGGACAGCAAGAAGCTTTCTTT.

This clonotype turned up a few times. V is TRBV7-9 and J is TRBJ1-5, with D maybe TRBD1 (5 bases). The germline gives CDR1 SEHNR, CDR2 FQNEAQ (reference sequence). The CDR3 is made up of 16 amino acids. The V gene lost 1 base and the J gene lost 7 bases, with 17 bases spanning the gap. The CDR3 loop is CASSLVGTGVGQPQHF. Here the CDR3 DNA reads TGTGCCAGCAGCTTAGTTGGGACGGGCGTTGGACAGCCCCAGCATTTT.

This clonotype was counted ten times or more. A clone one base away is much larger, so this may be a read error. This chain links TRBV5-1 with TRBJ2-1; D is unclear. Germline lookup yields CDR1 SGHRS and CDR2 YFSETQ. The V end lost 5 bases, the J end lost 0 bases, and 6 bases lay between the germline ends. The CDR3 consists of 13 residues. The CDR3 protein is CASRESSYNEQFF. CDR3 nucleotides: TGCGCCAGCAGGGAGAGCTCCTACAATGAGCAGTTCTTC.

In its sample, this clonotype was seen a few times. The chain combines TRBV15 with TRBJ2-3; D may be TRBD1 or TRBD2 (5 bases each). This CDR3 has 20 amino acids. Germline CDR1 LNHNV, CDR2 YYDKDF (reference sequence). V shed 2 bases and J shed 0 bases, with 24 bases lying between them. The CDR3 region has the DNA TGTGCCACCAGCAGATCTACAGGACTTAAAGCTGGTCTAAGCACAGATACGCAGTATTTT. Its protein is CATSRSTGLKAGLSTDTQYF.

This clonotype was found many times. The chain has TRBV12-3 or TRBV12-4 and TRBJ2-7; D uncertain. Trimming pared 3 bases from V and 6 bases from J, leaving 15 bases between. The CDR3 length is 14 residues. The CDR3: CASSLRFGTVEQYF. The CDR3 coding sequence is TGTGCCAGCAGTTTGAGGTTTGGAACAGTCGAGCAGTACTTC.

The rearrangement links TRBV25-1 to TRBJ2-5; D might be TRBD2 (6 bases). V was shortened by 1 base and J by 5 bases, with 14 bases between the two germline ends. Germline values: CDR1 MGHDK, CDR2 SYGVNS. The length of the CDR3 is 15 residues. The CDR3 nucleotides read TGTGCCAGCAGTGAATTCCGGGGGACCAGGGAGACCCAGTACTTC. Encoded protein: CASSEFRGTRETQYF.

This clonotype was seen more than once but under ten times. DNA for the CDR3: TGCAGCGTTACCAAACAGACTAACTATGGCTACACCTTC. Translated, it gives CSVTKQTNYGYTF. The V call is TRBV29-1, the J call TRBJ1-2, with D unclear. The CDR3 covers 13 residues. V was pared by 5 bases and J by 0 bases, with 10 bases between. Germline V gene lookup returns CDR1 SQVTM and CDR2 ANQGSEA.

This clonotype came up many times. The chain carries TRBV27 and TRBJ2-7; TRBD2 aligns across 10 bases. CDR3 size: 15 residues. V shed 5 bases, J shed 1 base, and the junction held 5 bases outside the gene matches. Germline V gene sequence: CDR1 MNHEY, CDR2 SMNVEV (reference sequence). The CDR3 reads CASSIDSGRSYEQYF. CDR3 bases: TGTGCCAGCAGTATTGATAGCGGGAGGTCCTACGAGCAGTACTTC.

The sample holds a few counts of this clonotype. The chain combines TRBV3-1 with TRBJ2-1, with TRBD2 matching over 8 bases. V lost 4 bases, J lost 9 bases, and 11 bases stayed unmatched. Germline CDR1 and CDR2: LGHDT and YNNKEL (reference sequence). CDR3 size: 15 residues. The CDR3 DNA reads TGTGCCAGCAGCCGCAGGACTAGCTTGGGGAGTGAGCAGTTCTTC. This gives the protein CASSRRTSLGSEQFF.

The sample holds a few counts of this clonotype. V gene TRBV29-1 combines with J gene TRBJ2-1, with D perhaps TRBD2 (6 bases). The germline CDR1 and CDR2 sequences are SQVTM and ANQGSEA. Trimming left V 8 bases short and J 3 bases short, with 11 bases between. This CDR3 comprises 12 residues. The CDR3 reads CSSGGFYNEQFF. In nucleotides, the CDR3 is TGCAGCTCAGGAGGGTTCTACAATGAGCAGTTCTTC.

The chain's CDR3 is CASSTLGDSGNTIYF. The CDR3 bases are TGTGCCAGCTCGACCTTGGGGGATTCTGGAAACACCATATATTTT. The genes are TRBV18 and TRBJ1-3; perhaps TRBD1 as D (5 bases). Germline CDR1 KGHSH, CDR2 LQKENI. The CDR3 spans 15 residues. V shed 6 bases and J shed 1 base, with 13 bases lying between them.

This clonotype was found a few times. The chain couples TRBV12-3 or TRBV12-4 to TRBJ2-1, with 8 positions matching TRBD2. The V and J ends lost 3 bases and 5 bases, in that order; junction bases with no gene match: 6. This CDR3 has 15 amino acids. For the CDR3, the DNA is TGTGCCAGCAGTTTTTCGGGAGGGAACAACAATGAGCAGTTCTTC. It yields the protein CASSFSGGNNNEQFF.

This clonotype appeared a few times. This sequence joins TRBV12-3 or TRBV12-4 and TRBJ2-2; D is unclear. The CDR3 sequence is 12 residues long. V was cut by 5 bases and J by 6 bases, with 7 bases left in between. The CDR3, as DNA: TGTGCCAGCAGTCAGAGCCCCGGGGAGCTGTTTTTT. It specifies CASSQSPGELFF.

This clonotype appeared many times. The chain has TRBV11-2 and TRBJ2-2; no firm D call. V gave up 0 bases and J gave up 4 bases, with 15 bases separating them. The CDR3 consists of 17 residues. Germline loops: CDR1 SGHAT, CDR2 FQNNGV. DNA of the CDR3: TGTGCCAGCAGCTTAGACTTGGAAAGATCGTTCACCGGGGAGCTGTTTTTT. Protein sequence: CASSLDLERSFTGELFF.

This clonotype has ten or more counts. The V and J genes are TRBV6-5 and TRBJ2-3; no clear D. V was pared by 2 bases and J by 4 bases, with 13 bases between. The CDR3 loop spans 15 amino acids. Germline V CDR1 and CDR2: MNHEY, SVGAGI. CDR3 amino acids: CASSYEHSSSDTQYF. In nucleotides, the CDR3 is TGTGCCAGCAGTTACGAGCACAGTAGTTCAGATACGCAGTATTTT.

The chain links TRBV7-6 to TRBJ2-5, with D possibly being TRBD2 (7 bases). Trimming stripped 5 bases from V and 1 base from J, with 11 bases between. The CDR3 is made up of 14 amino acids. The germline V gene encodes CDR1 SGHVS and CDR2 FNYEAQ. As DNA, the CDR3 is TGTGCCAGCAGCCCCGGGGGGCCCCAAGAGACCCAGTACTTC. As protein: CASSPGGPQETQYF.

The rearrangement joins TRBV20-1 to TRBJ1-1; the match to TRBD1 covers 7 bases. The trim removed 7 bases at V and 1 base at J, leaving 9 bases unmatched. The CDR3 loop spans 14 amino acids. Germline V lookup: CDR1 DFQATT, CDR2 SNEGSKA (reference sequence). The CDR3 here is CSVSQGQRNTEAFF. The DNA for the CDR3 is TGCAGTGTCAGTCAGGGACAGCGGAACACTGAAGCTTTCTTT.

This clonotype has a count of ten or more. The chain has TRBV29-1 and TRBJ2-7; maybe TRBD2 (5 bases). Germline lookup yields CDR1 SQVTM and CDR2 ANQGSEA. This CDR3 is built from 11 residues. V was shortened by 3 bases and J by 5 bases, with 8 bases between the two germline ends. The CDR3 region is CSVDRGHEQYF. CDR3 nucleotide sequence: TGCAGCGTTGATCGCGGGCACGAGCAGTACTTC.

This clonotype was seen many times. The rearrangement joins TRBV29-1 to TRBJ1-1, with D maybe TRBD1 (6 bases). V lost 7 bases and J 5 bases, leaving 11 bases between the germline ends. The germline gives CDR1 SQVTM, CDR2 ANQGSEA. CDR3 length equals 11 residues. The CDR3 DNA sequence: TGCAGCGGAGGGGGAGCGACTGAAGCTTTCTTT. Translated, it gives CSGGGATEAFF.

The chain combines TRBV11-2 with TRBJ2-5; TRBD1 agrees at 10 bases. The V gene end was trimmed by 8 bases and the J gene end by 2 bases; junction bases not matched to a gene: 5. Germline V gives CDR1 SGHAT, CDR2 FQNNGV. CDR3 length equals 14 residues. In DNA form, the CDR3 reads TGTGCCAGCGGAGGGACAGGGGTTCAAGAGACCCAGTACTTC. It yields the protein CASGGTGVQETQYF.